These T cell receptor beta chains were read from a single sample in a study of post-analysis software for immune sequencing data. One entry per CDR3 protein results from TCRdb running MiXCR on the PCR reads. The sample yields hundreds of thousands of distinct CDR3 sequences, roughly 29% seen once. The sequenced sample consisted of blood. Receptor source: a girl aged 5-17 years with multiple sclerosis. Each CDR3 is given with its conserved first and last residue. Fields, in order: J gene, CDR3 length, V gene, CDR3 protein.

TRBJ2-7 13 TRBV20-1 CSATGTGHYEQYF
TRBJ1-6 14 TRBV14 CASKMTGGNSPLHF
TRBJ2-7 14 TRBV5-5 CASSLGGASYEQYF
TRBJ1-3 12 TRBV20-1 CSARRGRNTIYF
TRBJ2-5 12 TRBV12-3/TRBV12-4 CASGRYEETQYF
TRBJ2-1 16 TRBV7-9 CASSSPEGEGMDEQFF
TRBJ1-2 11 TRBV20-1 CSAQGTYGYTF
TRBJ2-1 14 TRBV29-1 CSVVLAGVLNEQFF
TRBJ1-2 15 TRBV15 CATSPRRGTGYGYTF
TRBJ2-7 14 TRBV10-3 CATRVGTLAYEQYF
TRBJ2-3 14 TRBV20-1 CSATMDSFTDTQYF
TRBJ1-5 17 TRBV24-1 CATSDPLRGGSNQPQHF
NA 16 TRBV20-1 CSASPGTAGEMETQYF
TRBJ1-6 17 TRBV20-1 CSATRTPSRGRGSPLHF
TRBJ1-1 11 TRBV29-1 CSFLRDTEAFF
TRBJ1-1 16 TRBV7-9 CASSSGAGGQYPEAFF
TRBJ1-1 14 TRBV20-1 CSARRDNSNTEAFF
TRBJ1-2 12 TRBV6-5 CASSPGEGGYTF
TRBJ2-3 15 TRBV12-3/TRBV12-4 CASSPRQPSTDTQYF
TRBJ2-6 16 TRBV3-1 CASSQVRSSGANVLTF
TRBJ2-1 14 TRBV27 CASSSGQAGNEQFF
TRBJ2-3 15 TRBV5-4 CASSRGGQGADTQYF
TRBJ1-2 13 TRBV15 CATSRGQGDGYTF
TRBJ1-1 14 TRBV29-1 CSVAGGPMNTEAFF
TRBJ2-7 13 TRBV5-1 CASGRVTSYEQYF
TRBJ2-5 15 TRBV20-1 CSARDWTSGKETQYF
TRBJ1-1 17 TRBV4-3 CASSPLDQGAEKTEAFF
TRBJ2-3 16 TRBV5-5 CASSSKSGGSTDTQYF
TRBJ2-5 12 TRBV29-1 CSVDSARETQYF
TRBJ1-2 14 TRBV7-9 CASAPLGVNYGYTF
TRBJ2-3 15 TRBV29-1 CSVKITGGRTDTQYF
TRBJ2-3 17 TRBV20-1 CSARDLRGMLSTDTQYF
TRBJ2-7 12 TRBV7-6 CASRSQGYEQYF
TRBJ2-6 15 TRBV20-1 CSARDRGSGANVRTF
TRBJ2-1 15 TRBV19 CASSGWASGSNEQFF
TRBJ2-1 16 TRBV18 CASSLTTDSSYNEQFF
TRBJ1-1 13 TRBV29-1 CSVEEGSVAEAFF
TRBJ2-7 13 TRBV7-9 CASSPGTVYEQYF
TRBJ2-1 15 TRBV29-1 CSVIGLAGAYNEQFF
TRBJ2-1 17 TRBV18 CASSPGTSGSVYNEQFF